What follows are 27 T cell receptor beta chains derived from one specimen sequenced in a study of spatial heterogeneity in lung cancer. Time point given: blood at routine non-recurrence follow-up after resection. Via MiXCR, TCRdb re-called the 5' RACE reads, giving one row per CDR3 protein. The table lists some 46,000 distinct CDR3 sequences, 12% of them singletons. The source material was PBMCs, sampled at follow-up. These receptors originate from a male donor with early-stage non-small cell lung cancer.

This clonotype was counted ten times or more. The chain combines TRBV29-1 with TRBJ2-1, with a possible D match to TRBD1 (6 bases). Trimming stripped 7 bases from V and 4 bases from J, with 14 bases between. CDR1 and CDR2 from the germline V gene are SQVTM and ANQGSEA. This CDR3 is 13 amino acids long. The CDR3 sequence is CSADSDSYNEQFF. The CDR3 DNA sequence: TGCAGCGCCGATTCGGACAGTTACAATGAGCAGTTCTTC.

In this sample, this clonotype turned up many times. The chain joins TRBV30 to TRBJ1-4; 7 nucleotides match TRBD1. J was trimmed by 8 bases and V by 1 base; bases with no gene match: 1. Germline CDR1 and CDR2: GTSNPN and SVGIG (reference sequence). The CDR3 has 12 amino acids. The DNA of the CDR3 is TGTGCCTGGAGTGGGACAGGAGAAAAACTGTTTTTT. Encoded protein: CAWSGTGEKLFF.

The chain uses TRBV12-3 or TRBV12-4 and TRBJ2-1, with TRBD2 as a possible D gene (5 bases). This CDR3 region has 14 residues. Trimming took 3 bases from V and 4 from J, leaving 10 bases between them. CDR3 coding DNA: TGTGCCAGCAGTTTCGAGCGGAGGTACAATGAGCAGTTCTTC. Translating gives CASSFERRYNEQFF.

This clonotype was counted at least ten times. The chain employs TRBV9 and TRBJ2-5, with 12 bases fitting TRBD2. The CDR3 is 17 amino acids. CDR1 and CDR2 (germline): SGDLS, YYNGEE. V was clipped by 2 bases and J by 4 bases; unmatched bases: 9. CDR3 DNA: TGTGCCAGCAGCGTTGGTCCTAGCGGGAGGGCCGGAGAGACCCAGTACTTC. Residues: CASSVGPSGRAGETQYF.

The table lists this clonotype with many counts. The chain combines TRBV27 with TRBJ2-7; 8 bases match TRBD1. The CDR3 is made up of 15 amino acids. With V trimmed by 6 bases and J by 7 bases, 14 bases remained unmatched. The germline gives CDR1 MNHEY, CDR2 SMNVEV (reference sequence). CDR3 sequence reads: CASRRLDRGSSEQYF. The CDR3, as DNA: TGTGCCAGCAGAAGATTAGACAGGGGCTCGAGTGAGCAGTACTTC.

This clonotype appeared many times. The V and J genes are TRBV18 and TRBJ1-1, with TRBD1 matching 7 bases. J gave up 4 bases and V 6 bases, and 14 bases lay outside the gene matches. Germline V gene data show CDR1 as KGHSH and CDR2 as LQKENI. The CDR3 contains 16 residues. The CDR3 region has the DNA TGTGCCAGCTCCTCCCGGTCAGGGGGGGGAGGCACTGAAGCTTTCTTT. Translating gives CASSSRSGGGGTEAFF. The variable domain in full, with the rest retrieved from reference TRBV18 and TRBJ1-1, is NAGVMQNPRHLVRRRGQEARLRCSPMKGHSHVYWYRQLPEEGLKFMVYLQKENIIDESGMPKERFSAEFPKEGPSILRIQQVVRGDSAAYFCASSSRSGGGGTEAFFGQGTRLTVV.

This clonotype was picked up many times. The V and J genes are TRBV4-2 and TRBJ2-7, with D possibly called TRBD1 or TRBD2 (5 bases each). V was shortened by 1 base and J by 0 bases, with 13 bases between the two germline ends. The CDR3 totals 16 residues. Germline-derived CDR1 and CDR2 are LGHNA and YNFKEQ. This CDR3 is CASSQGIGTDSYEQYF. The CDR3 region has the DNA TGTGCCAGCAGCCAAGGTATTGGGACGGACTCCTACGAGCAGTACTTC.

The chain employs TRBV28 and TRBJ2-2; D may be TRBD2 (6 bases). The CDR3 is 15 residues long. Trimming took 3 bases from V and 8 from J, leaving 16 bases between them. Germline V gives CDR1 MDHEN, CDR2 SYDVKM. The CDR3 DNA is TGTGCCAGCAGTTTCGGCGGGGCCCCCACTGGGGAGCTGTTTTTT. Translating gives CASSFGGAPTGELFF. Variable domain in full (rest from reference TRBV28 and TRBJ2-2): DVKVTQSSRYLVKRTGEKVFLECVQDMDHENMFWYRQDPGLGLRLIYFSYDVKMKEKGDIPEGYSVSREKKERFSLILESASTNQTSMYLCASSFGGAPTGELFFGEGSRLTVL.

The V gene is TRBV7-2, the J gene TRBJ2-5; D perhaps matches TRBD2 (6 bases). This CDR3 is built from 14 residues. Trimming pared 3 bases from V and 4 bases from J, leaving 12 bases between. From germline, CDR1 is SGHTA and CDR2 FQGNSA. The CDR3, as DNA: TGTGCCAGCAGCTTCGGGGGTCTAGGAGAGACCCAGTACTTC. It yields the protein CASSFGGLGETQYF.

The sample holds many counts of this clonotype. This chain uses TRBV7-2 with TRBJ2-3; D uncertain. The germline gives CDR1 SGHTA, CDR2 FQGNSA. V lost 3 bases and J lost 5, with 9 bases in between. The CDR3 is 13 amino acids. CDR3 in DNA: TGTGCCAGCAGCTTCCCTCAACTAGATACGCAGTATTTT. This translates into CASSFPQLDTQYF.

This clonotype was picked up many times. The chain employs TRBV20-1 and TRBJ1-5, with a possible D match to TRBD1 (5 bases). V shed 3 bases and J shed 4 bases, with 13 bases lying between them. The CDR3 spans 14 residues. CDR1 and CDR2 (germline): DFQATT, SNEGSKA (reference sequence). The DNA of the CDR3 is TGCAGTGCTAGTAATAGCTGGGGGAATCAGCCCCAGCATTTT. Translated, it gives CSASNSWGNQPQHF.

V is TRBV6-2 or TRBV6-3 and J is TRBJ2-7; TRBD2 matches 13 bases. The CDR3 runs to 18 residues. From germline, CDR1 is MNHEY and CDR2 SVGEGT. Trimming took 4 bases from V and 1 from J; bases not matched to a gene: 10. The CDR3 sequence is CASSLGQLAGGPSYEQYF. The CDR3 DNA reads TGTGCCAGCAGTTTGGGTCAACTAGCGGGGGGGCCGTCCTACGAGCAGTACTTC.

This clonotype was counted ten times or more. The gene calls are TRBV27 and TRBJ2-7, with TRBD1 matching over 10 bases. The germline CDR1 and CDR2 sequences are MNHEY and SMNVEV (reference sequence). This CDR3 region has 15 residues. V trimming: 6 bases; J trimming: 3 bases; junction bases outside the gene matches: 8. The CDR3 reads CASSPPGQGHYEQYF. The CDR3 DNA sequence: TGTGCCAGCAGCCCCCCGGGACAGGGGCACTACGAGCAGTACTTC.

In this sample, this clonotype turned up many times. V is TRBV7-7 and J is TRBJ2-1; the D is unclear. The length of the CDR3 is 16 residues. Germline-derived CDR1 and CDR2 are SSHAT and FNYEAQ (reference sequence). Trimming pared 0 bases from V and 2 bases from J, leaving 11 bases between. The CDR3 loop is CASSLAGSGAYNEQFF. The CDR3 nucleotides read TGTGCCAGCAGCTTAGCGGGGTCCGGAGCCTACAATGAGCAGTTCTTC.

This clonotype has ten or more counts. This chain uses TRBV11-2 with TRBJ2-5; D ambiguous. V dropped 3 bases and J dropped 2 bases, with 7 bases sitting between them. Germline V gives CDR1 SGHAT, CDR2 FQNNGV. This CDR3 has 13 amino acids. This chain's CDR3 is CASSFTEQETQYF. The CDR3 DNA reads TGTGCCAGCAGCTTCACAGAACAAGAGACCCAGTACTTC.

Ten or more counts support this clonotype. The chain carries TRBV6-1 and TRBJ2-5, with TRBD1 matching 8 bases. Germline V gene lookup returns CDR1 MNHNS and CDR2 SASEGT. There are 13 residues in the CDR3. J gave up 5 bases and V 6 bases, and 5 bases lay outside the gene matches. CDR3: CASRQGASETQYF. Written as DNA, the CDR3 is TGTGCCAGCAGGCAGGGGGCGAGTGAGACCCAGTACTTC.

The chain combines TRBV2 with TRBJ2-7; D unresolved. This CDR3 has 14 amino acids. The V gene lost 4 bases and the J gene lost 0 bases, with 10 bases spanning the gap. Germline-derived CDR1 and CDR2 are SNHLY and FYNNEI. The CDR3 DNA follows: TGTGCCAGCAGTGGTTTGGCATCCTCCTACGAGCAGTACTTC. Translating it yields CASSGLASSYEQYF. Full variable domain (remainder filled in from reference TRBV2 and TRBJ2-7): EPEVTQTPSHQVTQMGQEVILRCVPISNHLYFYWYRQILGQKVEFLVSFYNNEISEKSEIFDDQFSVERPDGSNFTLKIRSTKLEDSAMYFCASSGLASSYEQYFGPGTRLTVT.

This clonotype was found many times. The chain is built from TRBV5-1 and TRBJ2-7; 12 bases align to TRBD1. Germline V gives CDR1 SGHRS, CDR2 YFSETQ. The CDR3 extends over 14 amino acids. Losses at the gene ends were 5 bases for V and 7 bases for J; bases not matched to a gene: 7. The CDR3 bases are TGCGCCAGCAGAGCCGGGACAGGGGGCAGAGAGCAGTACTTC. It translates to CASRAGTGGREQYF.

A remark on this clonotype: A much larger clonotype is one base distant, so this may be a read error. This CDR3 is CASSPGQGNTGELFF. For the CDR3, the DNA is TGTGCCAGCAGCCCGGGACAGGGGAACACCGGGGAGCTGTTTTTT. This chain uses TRBV28 with TRBJ2-2, with 9 bases that match TRBD1. Germline CDR1 MDHEN, CDR2 SYDVKM. CDR3 length equals 15 residues. With 6 bases clipped from V and 1 base from J, the junction kept 3 bases outside the gene matches.

Ten or more counts support this clonotype. The chain carries TRBV2 and TRBJ2-2, with D perhaps TRBD1 (6 bases). Germline lookup yields CDR1 SNHLY and CDR2 FYNNEI. Trimming shortened V by 7 bases and J by 5 bases, and 14 bases separated the two germline ends. There are 14 residues in the CDR3. The CDR3 here is CASTNPGVTGELFF. In DNA form, the CDR3 reads TGTGCCAGCACGAATCCAGGGGTAACCGGGGAGCTGTTTTTT.

CDR3 sequence (DNA): TGTGCCAGCAGTTTCGGGGGAAGCGAGCAGTACTTC. Translation gives CASSFGGSEQYF. This rearrangement joins TRBV27 to TRBJ2-7, with a tentative D call TRBD2 (6 bases). The germline CDR1 and CDR2 sequences are MNHEY and SMNVEV (reference sequence). V lost 3 bases and J lost 6, with 9 bases in between. The CDR3 totals 12 residues.

This rearrangement joins TRBV28 to TRBJ2-2; a possible D gene is TRBD1 (6 bases). This CDR3 region has 13 residues. The ends were cut back, 8 bases at V and 0 bases at J, with 7 bases in the middle. Germline V lookup: CDR1 MDHEN, CDR2 SYDVKM. In nucleotides, the CDR3 is TGTGCCAGCGGACAGTCGAACACCGGGGAGCTGTTTTTT. Amino acids: CASGQSNTGELFF.

The rearrangement uses TRBV7-3 and TRBJ2-3, with 10 bases that match TRBD2. Germline lookup yields CDR1 SGHTA and CDR2 FQGTGA. This CDR3 is 16 amino acids long. Unmatched junction bases numbered 9, after V lost 6 bases and J lost 3 bases. The CDR3 here is CASSSHSGGRTDTQYF. The DNA for the CDR3 is TGTGCCAGCAGTTCACATAGCGGGGGGAGAACAGATACGCAGTATTTT.

This clonotype was detected ten times or more. V is TRBV20-1 and J is TRBJ2-5, with D hard to call. Germline values: CDR1 DFQATT, CDR2 SNEGSKA (reference sequence). The CDR3 extends over 14 amino acids. The V end was cut by 1 base, the J end by 4 bases, with 13 bases between. The CDR3 coding sequence is TGCAGTGCTAGAGTCGCTAGAGCCCCAGAGACCCAGTACTTC. Its protein product is CSARVARAPETQYF.

This clonotype showed up many times. CDR3 sequence: CASSLNRGGVTEAFF. Written as DNA, the CDR3 is TGTGCCAGCAGCTTAAACCGCGGAGGAGTCACTGAAGCTTTCTTT. The J gene is TRBJ1-1, the V gene TRBV11-1; no firm D call. Germline loops: CDR1 SGHAT, CDR2 FQDESV (reference sequence). This CDR3 contains 15 residues. Trimming removed 2 bases from V and 4 bases from J, with 14 bases in between.

This clonotype was seen ten or more times. The chain joins TRBV27 to TRBJ2-5, with 9 bases matching TRBD1. V was clipped by 6 bases and J by 3 bases; unmatched bases: 8. The CDR3 has 15 residues. Looked up from germline, CDR1 is MNHEY and CDR2 is SMNVEV (reference sequence). DNA for the CDR3: TGTGCCAGCAGAAAACCGGGACAGGGAGAAGAGACCCAGTACTTC. Amino acid sequence: CASRKPGQGEETQYF.

This clonotype was detected a few times. V and J are TRBV6-6 and TRBJ1-3; D is undetermined. The CDR3 has 17 amino acids. The germline CDR1 and CDR2 sequences are MNHNY and SVGAGI (reference sequence). Trimming removed 0 bases from V and 0 bases from J, with 12 bases in between. CDR3 coding DNA: TGTGCCAGCAGTTACTCGATCTTCGGGGACTCTGGAAACACCATATATTTT. Amino acids: CASSYSIFGDSGNTIYF.